This T cell receptor beta chain was observed in a study of cytomegalovirus exposure and HLA in healthy donors. Study details: From 190 million or so T cells, an earlier analysis saw around 120 million unique TCR beta sequences.

On this clone: Its antigen is not known.

Study-level findings and limits: A later look showed TCR association rates differing by HLA locus, highest for DRB1 and lowest for HLA-C. Looking again later, the authors saw that most CMV-associated TCR beta chains seemed HLA-restricted.

Both 60 Vbeta primers and 13 Jbeta primers went into the PCR. Per the authors' pipeline: Roughly 80 million unique TCR beta chains, some 9.9 million shared, were counted in a later analysis. This table comes from immunoSEQ multiplex PCR, and its TCRdb copy is limited to in-frame clones, with some not included. Clone size and the V and J calls come from that table; the DNA yielded D and trimming. The listing records 100,000 to 150,000 clones. The CDR3 contains 14 residues. V lost 3 bases and J lost 6, with 11 bases in between. The germline V gene has CDR1 MDHEN and CDR2 SYDVKM. Sequencing was performed on PBMCs. This sequence was found in a man in his late teens or twenties in good health and CMV-seronegative. The J gene is TRBJ1-4, the V gene TRBV28; D may be TRBD1 (6 bases). The CDR3 nucleotides read TGTGCCAGCAGTTTCGGGGGGCGGGATGAAAAACTGTTTTTT. Amino acid sequence: CASSFGGRDEKLFF.